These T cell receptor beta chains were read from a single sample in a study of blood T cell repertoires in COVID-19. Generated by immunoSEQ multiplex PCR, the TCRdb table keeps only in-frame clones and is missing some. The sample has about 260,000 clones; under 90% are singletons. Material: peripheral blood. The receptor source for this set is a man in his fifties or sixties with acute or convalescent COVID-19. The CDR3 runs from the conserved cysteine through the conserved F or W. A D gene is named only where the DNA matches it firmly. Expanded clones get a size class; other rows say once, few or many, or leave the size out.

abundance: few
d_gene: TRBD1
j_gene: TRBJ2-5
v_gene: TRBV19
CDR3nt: TGTGCCAGTAACCCCGGACAGGCGGTAGGGACCCAGTACTTC
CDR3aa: CASNPGQAVGTQYF

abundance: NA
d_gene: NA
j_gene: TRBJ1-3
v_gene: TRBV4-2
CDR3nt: TGTGCCAGCAGCCGAAGCATGGGCAGCTCTGGAAACACCATATATTTT
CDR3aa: CASSRSMGSSGNTIYF

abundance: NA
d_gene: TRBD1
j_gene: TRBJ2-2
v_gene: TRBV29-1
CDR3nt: TGCAGCGTCTACAGGGGAACCGGGGAGCTGTTTTTT
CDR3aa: CSVYRGTGELFF

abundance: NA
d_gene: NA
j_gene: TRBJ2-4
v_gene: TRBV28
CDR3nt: TGTGCCAGCAGTTCCAGCGGGCCTGAGGGAAACATTCAGTACTTC
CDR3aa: CASSSSGPEGNIQYF

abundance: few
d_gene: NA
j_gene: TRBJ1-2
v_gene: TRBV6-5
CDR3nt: TGTGCCAGCATTTCCATTGTGGGGGGGTACGATGGCTACACCTTC
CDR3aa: CASISIVGGYDGYTF

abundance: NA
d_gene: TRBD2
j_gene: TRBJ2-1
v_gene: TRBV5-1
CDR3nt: TGCGCCAGCAGCTTTAATTCGTGGAGGGTCCAGCGGGGGAATGAGCAGTTCTTC
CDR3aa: CASSFNSWRVQRGNEQFF

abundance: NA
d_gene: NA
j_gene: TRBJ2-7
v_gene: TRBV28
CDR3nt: TGTGCCAGCAGTACACCGATAGGGGACTACGAGCAGTACTTC
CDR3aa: CASSTPIGDYEQYF

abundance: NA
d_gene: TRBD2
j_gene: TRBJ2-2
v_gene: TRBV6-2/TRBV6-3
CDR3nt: TGTGCCAGCAGATACCGAGCGACTAGCGGGATCGCCGGGGAGCTGTTTTTT
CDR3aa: CASRYRATSGIAGELFF

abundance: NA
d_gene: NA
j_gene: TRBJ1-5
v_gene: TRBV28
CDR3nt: TGTGCCAGCAGCTACCCCGGAGATCAGCCCCAGCATTTT
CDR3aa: CASSYPGDQPQHF

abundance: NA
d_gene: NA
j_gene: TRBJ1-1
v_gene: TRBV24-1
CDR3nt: TGTGCCACCAGCCCCGGGACATATATGAACACTGAAGCTTTCTTT
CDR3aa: CATSPGTYMNTEAFF

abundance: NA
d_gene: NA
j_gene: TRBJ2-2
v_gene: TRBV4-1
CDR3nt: TGCGCCAGCAGCCAAGTTGGGAATCGGGACTGGGAGCTGTTTTTT
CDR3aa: CASSQVGNRDWELFF

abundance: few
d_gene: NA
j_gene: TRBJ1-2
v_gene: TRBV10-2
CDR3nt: TGCGCCAGCAGAGATACATGGGAGGGCCGACATGGCTACACCTTC
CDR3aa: CASRDTWEGRHGYTF

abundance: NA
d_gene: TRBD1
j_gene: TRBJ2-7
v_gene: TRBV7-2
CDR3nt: TGTGCCAGCACCCAGGCCCAGGGGGCGCCTGAGCAGTACTTC
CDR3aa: CASTQAQGAPEQYF

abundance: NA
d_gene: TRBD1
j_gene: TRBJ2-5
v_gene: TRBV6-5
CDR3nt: TGTGCCAGCAGTTACTTTGGACAGGGGGCAACGGATGCCCAGTACTTC
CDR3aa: CASSYFGQGATDAQYF

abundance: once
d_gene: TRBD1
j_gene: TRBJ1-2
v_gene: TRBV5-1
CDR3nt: TGCGCCAGCAGCCTCACAGGGGGCAACTATGGCTACACCTTC
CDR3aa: CASSLTGGNYGYTF

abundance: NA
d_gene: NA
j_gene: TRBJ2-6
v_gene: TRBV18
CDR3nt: TGTGCCAGCTCTCGGGGAGTGAAGGCTGGGGCCAACGTCCTGACTTTC
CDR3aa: CASSRGVKAGANVLTF

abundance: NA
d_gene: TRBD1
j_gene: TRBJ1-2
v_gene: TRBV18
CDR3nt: TGTGCCAGCTCACCCGGGACAGGGGCTTCGTACTATGGCTACACCTTC
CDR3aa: CASSPGTGASYYGYTF

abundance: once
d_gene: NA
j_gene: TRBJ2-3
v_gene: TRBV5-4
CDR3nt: TGTGCCAGCAGCTTGTCCCCGTCGAGCACAGATACGCAGTATTTT
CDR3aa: CASSLSPSSTDTQYF

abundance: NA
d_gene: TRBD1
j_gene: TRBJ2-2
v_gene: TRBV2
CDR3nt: TGTGCCAGCAGTACCCGGGACAGGGGAGGAACCGGGGAGCTGTTTTTT
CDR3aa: CASSTRDRGGTGELFF

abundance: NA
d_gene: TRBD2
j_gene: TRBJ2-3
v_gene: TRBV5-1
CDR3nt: TGCGCCAGCAGCTTATCTCCTAGCGGGAGCCCGCCAGATACGCAGTATTTT
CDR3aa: CASSLSPSGSPPDTQYF

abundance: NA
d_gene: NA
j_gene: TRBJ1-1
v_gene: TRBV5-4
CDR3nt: TGTGCCAGCAGCTTGGCTAACAGGAACACTGAAGCTTTCTTT
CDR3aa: CASSLANRNTEAFF

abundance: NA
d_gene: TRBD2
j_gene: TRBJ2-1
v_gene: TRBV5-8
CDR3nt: TGTGCCAGCAGCAAGACTAGCGCTGGTAGGGGTGAGCAGTTCTTC
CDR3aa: CASSKTSAGRGEQFF

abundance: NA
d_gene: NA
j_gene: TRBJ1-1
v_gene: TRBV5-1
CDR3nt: TGCGCCAGCAGCTTGGTTTCTGTGAACACTGAAGCTTTCTTT
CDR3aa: CASSLVSVNTEAFF

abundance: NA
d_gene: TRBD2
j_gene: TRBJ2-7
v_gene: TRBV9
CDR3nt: TGTGCCAGCAGCGTAGGATGGGTGGGAGGGCCTTTCTACGAGCAGTACTTC
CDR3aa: CASSVGWVGGPFYEQYF

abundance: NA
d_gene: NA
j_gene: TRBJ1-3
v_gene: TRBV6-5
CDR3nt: TGTGCCAGCAGTTACGCCCAGGGGTCTGGAAACACCATATATTTT
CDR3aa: CASSYAQGSGNTIYF

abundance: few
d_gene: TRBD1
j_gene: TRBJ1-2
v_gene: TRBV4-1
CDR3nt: TGCGCCAGCAGCCCCGGAGGGACAGCTAACTATGGCTACACCTTC
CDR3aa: CASSPGGTANYGYTF

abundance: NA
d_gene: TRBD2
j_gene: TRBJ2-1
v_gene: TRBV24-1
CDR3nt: TGTGCCACCAGTGATTCCCCCAGGGCGGGGGTCAACGATGAGCAGTTCTTC
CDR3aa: CATSDSPRAGVNDEQFF

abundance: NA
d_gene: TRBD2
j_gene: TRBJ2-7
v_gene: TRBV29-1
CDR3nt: TGCAGCGTTGAGGCTAGCGGGGGCTACGAGCAGTACTTC
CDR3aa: CSVEASGGYEQYF